This TCR beta chain stems from a study of T cells in Graves' hyperthyroidism and ophthalmopathy. Amplified TCR beta CDR3 regions derived from RNA transcripts. HTBI primers were used for first-round RT-PCR of the TCR CDR3. TCRdb redid the calling of the multiplex PCR reads with MiXCR, one entry per CDR3 protein. The top ten hold less than 35% of the sample, which has 350,000 to 400,000 distinct CDR3 sequences, more than 12% seen once. Many counts were recorded for this clonotype. Antigen unknown. Trimming took 4 bases from V and 8 from J; bases not matched to a gene: 11. This CDR3 is built from 15 residues. Study-wide points: Ophthalmopathy prediction by the model preceded onset by a median about 6.3 months.

Clinical symptoms, serum thyroxine, TRAb, thyroid ultrasound and orbital computed tomography established diagnosis. Sequenced input: blood. V gene TRBV12-3 or TRBV12-4 combines with J gene TRBJ1-1; 9 bases fit TRBD1. This sequence was found in a woman aged 25 to 45 with Graves' hyperthyroidism. The CDR3 here is CASSSSGTGMLEAFF. The CDR3 region has the DNA TGTGCCAGCAGTTCCTCCGGGACAGGGATGTTGGAAGCTTTCTTT.